This is a list of T cell receptor beta chains from one sample in a study of T cells in tumors after PD-1 blockade. TCRdb's table, derived via immunoSEQ multiplex PCR, lists solely in-frame clones and lacks some. The repertoire holds under 50,000 clones, roughly three quarters seen once, with approximately 8.3% in the top ten. Sequences were derived from PBMCs, sampled before anti-PD-1 therapy. The receptors were sampled from a human donor with advanced basal cell or squamous cell carcinoma (not recorded which). Each CDR3 is given with its conserved first and last residue. The D gene is left open where the match is weak. Where a row states a size, it is once, few, many or the class of an expanded clone; other rows omit it.

CDR3 protein	CDR3 DNA	D gene	clone size	V gene	J gene
CASNAAGPYEQYF	TGTGCCAGCAATGCTGCCGGGCCCTACGAGCAGTACTTC	.	once	TRBV6-6	TRBJ2-7
CASSQVRSGSGSYNEQFF	TGTGCCAGCAGCCAAGTGCGTAGCGGGAGCGGGTCCTACAATGAGCAGTTCTTC	TRBD2	once	TRBV3-1/TRBV3-2	TRBJ2-1
CASSLGDRASYEQYF	TGTGCCAGCAGCTTAGGGGACAGGGCCTCCTACGAGCAGTACTTC	TRBD1	.	TRBV7-2	TRBJ2-7
CASSRSGTGYNEQFF	TGTGCCAGCAGCCGTAGTGGGACGGGGTACAATGAGCAGTTCTTC	.	.	TRBV7-2	TRBJ2-1
CASSLDPGRGTEAFF	TGCGCCAGCAGCTTGGATCCAGGGCGTGGAACTGAAGCTTTCTTT	.	.	TRBV5-1	TRBJ1-1
CASSLTGVRQPQHF	TGTGCCAGCAGTTTAACGGGGGTCCGGCAGCCCCAGCATTTT	.	few	TRBV27	TRBJ1-5
CASSAPGQETDTQYF	TGTGCCAGCAGTGCGCCGGGACAGGAAACAGATACGCAGTATTTT	TRBD1	.	TRBV28	TRBJ2-3
CASSLEDRGYEQYF	TGTGCCAGCAGCTTGGAAGACAGGGGATACGAGCAGTACTTC	TRBD1	.	TRBV5-5	TRBJ2-7
CASSSGQLYGYTF	TGTGCCAGCAGCTCGGGACAGCTCTATGGCTACACCTTC	TRBD1	.	TRBV11-3	TRBJ1-2
CASSSDRLVTEQFF	TGCGCCAGCAGCTCCGACAGGCTTGTGACTGAGCAGTTCTTC	.	.	TRBV5-1	TRBJ2-1
CASVKLAGSPDTQYF	TGTGCCAGCGTCAAACTAGCGGGGTCGCCGGATACGCAGTATTTT	TRBD2	.	TRBV2	TRBJ2-3
CASSQEVGGADGYTF	TGTGCCAGCAGCCAAGAGGTTGGGGGCGCAGATGGCTACACCTTC	.	.	TRBV3-1/TRBV3-2	TRBJ1-2
CASSQEDRRSTEAFF	TGTGCCAGCAGCCAAGAGGACAGGCGAAGCACTGAAGCTTTCTTT	TRBD1	.	TRBV14	TRBJ1-1
CASSRGLGVSTEAFF	TGTGCCAGTAGCCGGGGATTGGGGGTTAGCACTGAAGCTTTCTTT	.	.	TRBV19	TRBJ1-1
CASSFEFTDTQYF	TGTGCCAGCAGCTTCGAGTTCACAGATACGCAGTATTTT	.	many	TRBV7-8	TRBJ2-3
CASSPTGQGAFGNIQYF	TGTGCCAGCAGCCCCACCGGGCAGGGGGCGTTCGGAAACATTCAGTACTTC	TRBD1	.	TRBV5-4	TRBJ2-4
CASRGGDRGPEQYF	TGTGCCAGCAGAGGTGGGGACAGGGGCCCCGAGCAGTACTTC	TRBD1	medium-sized	TRBV2	TRBJ2-7
CASTRGYETEAFF	TGCGCCAGCACAAGGGGTTATGAGACTGAAGCTTTCTTT	.	.	TRBV5-1	TRBJ1-1
CASSLNRVGEKLFF	TGTGCCAGCAGCCTTAACAGGGTTGGTGAAAAACTGTTTTTT	.	.	TRBV11-3	TRBJ1-4
CAISGQGAYEQYF	TGTGCCATCAGTGGGCAGGGGGCCTACGAGCAGTACTTC	TRBD1	.	TRBV10-3	TRBJ2-7
CASSIEVARTDTQYF	TGTGCCAGTAGTATAGAAGTCGCACGCACAGATACGCAGTATTTT	.	.	TRBV19	TRBJ2-3
CAISESVARSEAFF	TGTGCCATCAGTGAGTCAGTTGCGCGGAGTGAAGCTTTCTTT	.	.	TRBV10-3	TRBJ1-1
CASSPGMSNTGELFF	TGTGCCAGCTCTCCAGGGATGTCGAACACCGGGGAGCTGTTTTTT	.	.	TRBV18	TRBJ2-2
CASSPQIRDIYGYTF	TGTGCCAGCAGCCCTCAGATAAGGGACATCTATGGCTACACCTTC	.	.	TRBV7-2	TRBJ1-2
CAIALEGGIYEQYF	TGTGCCATCGCTTTAGAGGGGGGGATTTACGAGCAGTACTTC	.	.	TRBV28	TRBJ2-7
CASSEKDRGGSYYEQYF	TGTGCCAGCAGTGAAAAGGACAGGGGGGGGTCATACTACGAGCAGTACTTC	TRBD1	.	TRBV2	TRBJ2-7
CASSPDSTFYEQYF	TGTGCCAGCAGCCCAGACAGCACATTCTACGAGCAGTACTTC	.	.	TRBV6-5	TRBJ2-7
CATSRDTVNEQFF	TGTGCCACCAGCAGAGATACCGTCAATGAGCAGTTCTTC	.	.	TRBV15	TRBJ2-1
CASRETMKTGGLSAFF	TGTGCCAGCAGGGAGACTATGAAGACAGGGGGCCTTTCGGCTTTCTTT	TRBD1	.	TRBV28	TRBJ1-1